These T cell receptor beta chains were read from a single sample in a study of CD8 T cells in ankylosing spondylitis. TCRdb called the 5' RACE reads again in MiXCR, with one record for every CDR3 protein. The sample gives 120,000 to 150,000 distinct CDR3 sequences, 7.5% to 9.5% of which show up once; under 7.5% is in the top ten. Sequencing was performed on synovial fluid, either unsorted or a sorted T cell fraction (not recorded which). The source of these receptors is a male donor with ankylosing spondylitis. CDR3s include the opening cysteine and the closing phenylalanine or tryptophan. Fields, in order: D gene, V gene, CDR3 length, J gene, clone size, CDR3 protein, CDR3 DNA. A D gene is named only where the DNA matches it firmly. The size field is filled for only some rows; it gives once, few, many or a size class.

.	TRBV20-1	15	TRBJ1-5	few	CSARGAGQQNQPQHF	TGCAGTGCGCGAGGTGCCGGGCAGCAGAATCAGCCCCAGCATTTT
.	TRBV7-2	13	TRBJ2-5	.	CASTPGWSEAQYF	TGTGCCAGCACCCCGGGCTGGAGTGAGGCCCAGTACTTC
.	TRBV3-1	15	TRBJ1-2	.	CASSPPRDDFGGYTF	TGTGCCAGCAGCCCCCCCAGGGACGATTTTGGTGGCTACACCTTC
.	TRBV2	10	TRBJ2-7	.	CASIFWRLYF	TGTGCCAGCATCTTCTGGCGACTGTACTTC
.	TRBV10-3	15	TRBJ1-1	.	CAISEFGGANTEAFF	TGTGCCATCAGTGAGTTTGGGGGTGCGAACACTGAAGCTTTCTTT
.	TRBV7-6	13	TRBJ2-3	once	CASSLARADTQYF	TGTGCCAGCAGCTTAGCACGTGCAGATACGCAGTATTTT
.	TRBV7-2	14	TRBJ1-1	many	CASSARGGYTEAFF	TGTGCCAGCAGTGCGAGGGGTGGTTACACTGAAGCTTTCTTT
.	TRBV20-1	13	TRBJ2-5	many	CSASSRIIRTQYF	TGCAGTGCTAGCAGTCGTATAATTCGGACCCAGTACTTC
.	TRBV7-8	13	TRBJ1-5	.	CASSYRVNQPQHF	TGTGCCAGCAGCTACAGGGTGAATCAGCCCCAGCATTTT
TRBD1	TRBV12-3/TRBV12-4	14	TRBJ1-2	many	CASSWTGTPYGYTF	TGTGCCAGCAGCTGGACAGGAACCCCCTATGGCTACACCTTC
.	TRBV20-1	14	TRBJ1-6	many	CSAIRGPSGSPLHF	TGCAGTGCCATACGAGGCCCCTCAGGATCACCCCTCCACTTT
.	TRBV5-5	15	TRBJ2-2	few	CASTPREGVTGELFF	TGTGCCAGCACCCCCAGAGAGGGGGTCACCGGGGAGCTGTTTTTT
.	TRBV21-1	17	TRBJ2-1	once	CASSKGRRQGVHNEQFF	TGTGCCAGCAGCAAAGGGCGGCGGCAGGGTGTCCACAATGAGCAGTTCTTC
.	TRBV2	13	TRBJ1-3	many	CASTRDKGNTIYF	TGTGCCAGCACCCGGGACAAAGGAAACACCATATATTTT
TRBD1	TRBV20-1	13	TRBJ2-3	few	CSAGTGGKNTQYF	TGCAGTGCCGGGACAGGGGGCAAAAATACGCAGTATTTT
TRBD2	TRBV20-1	14	TRBJ2-7	many	CSAKSSGPSYEQYF	TGCAGTGCTAAGTCTAGCGGGCCTTCCTACGAGCAGTACTTC
.	TRBV6-1	15	TRBJ2-4	many	CASTSLASAKNIQYF	TGTGCCAGCACCTCCTTGGCATCTGCCAAAAACATTCAGTACTTC
.	TRBV3-1	22	TRBJ1-2	many	CASSQEGLVRGPKLGFIKDYTF	TGTGCCAGCAGCCAAGAAGGGCTGGTTCGAGGTCCCAAATTAGGGTTCATCAAGGACTACACCTTC
.	TRBV18	13	TRBJ2-1	many	CASSQGPYNEQFF	TGTGCCAGCTCTCAAGGCCCCTACAATGAGCAGTTCTTC
TRBD1	TRBV5-1	15	TRBJ2-7	many	CASSFGPNRGYEQYF	TGCGCCAGCAGCTTCGGCCCAAACAGGGGCTACGAGCAGTACTTC
TRBD1	TRBV7-2	16	TRBJ2-5	few	CASSLSTGRGQETQYF	TGTGCCAGCAGCTTATCGACAGGGAGAGGACAAGAGACCCAGTACTTC
.	TRBV29-1	13	TRBJ2-5	many	CSADRDTQETQYF	TGCAGCGCTGACCGGGACACCCAAGAGACCCAGTACTTC
.	TRBV29-1	12	TRBJ2-1	few	CSVDRLSNEQFF	TGCAGCGTTGACCGTCTCTCCAATGAGCAGTTCTTC
TRBD1	TRBV5-1	15	TRBJ1-5	few	CASSLGQGAHQPQHF	TGCGCCAGCAGCTTAGGACAGGGGGCTCATCAGCCCCAGCATTTT
.	TRBV5-1	13	TRBJ2-1	many	CASSSGTLNEQFF	TGCGCCAGCAGCTCCGGGACCCTCAATGAGCAGTTCTTC
.	TRBV12-3/TRBV12-4	13	TRBJ2-2	.	CANTLENTGELFF	TGTGCCAATACACTGGAGAACACCGGGGAGCTGTTTTTT
.	TRBV15	14	TRBJ2-3	.	CATSRGGDLDTQYF	TGTGCCACCAGCAGAGGGGGGGACCTAGATACGCAGTATTTT
.	TRBV7-3	15	TRBJ2-1	many	CASSSAAQGYNEQFF	TGTGCCAGCAGCTCTGCTGCGCAGGGCTACAATGAGCAGTTCTTC
.	TRBV7-2	12	TRBJ2-3	many	CASSPTTDTQYF	TGTGCCAGCAGCCCAACGACGGATACGCAGTATTTT
.	TRBV7-2	14	TRBJ1-1	many	CASSSAVESTEAFF	TGTGCCAGCAGCTCCGCAGTAGAGAGCACTGAAGCTTTCTTT
.	TRBV10-3	13	TRBJ1-1	many	CAIRGNGGTEAFF	TGTGCCATCAGAGGCAACGGCGGCACTGAAGCTTTCTTT
TRBD1	TRBV28	16	TRBJ1-1	many	CASSTRQGGGNTEAFF	TGTGCCAGCAGTACCCGACAGGGAGGGGGGAACACTGAAGCTTTCTTT
.	TRBV28	12	TRBJ1-1	few	CASSLWGVIAFF	TGTGCCAGCAGTTTATGGGGGGTTATTGCTTTCTTT
.	TRBV29-1	14	TRBJ2-3	many	CSVRTDLSTDTQYF	TGCAGCGTCCGGACAGACCTAAGCACAGATACGCAGTATTTT
.	TRBV29-1	12	TRBJ1-2	many	CSVHGPTWGYTF	TGCAGCGTTCACGGACCCACCTGGGGCTACACCTTC
.	TRBV10-3	14	TRBJ1-5	many	CAIGEVYSNQPQHF	TGTGCCATCGGGGAAGTATATAGCAATCAGCCCCAGCATTTT
.	TRBV7-9	16	TRBJ1-2	few	CASSFRGGSSNYGYTF	TGTGCCAGCAGCTTCCGCGGGGGCAGTTCTAACTATGGCTACACCTTC
.	TRBV3-1	16	TRBJ2-1	many	CASSQDWDPADNEQFF	TGTGCCAGCAGCCAAGATTGGGACCCGGCCGATAATGAGCAGTTCTTC
.	TRBV6-1	15	TRBJ1-5	many	CASTLAVGANQPQHF	TGTGCCAGCACCCTCGCCGTCGGCGCCAATCAGCCCCAGCATTTT
TRBD2	TRBV20-1	15	TRBJ2-3	many	CSANGLAGVGDTQYF	TGCAGTGCAAACGGACTAGCGGGGGTCGGGGATACGCAGTATTTT
.	TRBV6-1	14	TRBJ1-1	.	CASSTTGSGTEAFF	TGTGCCAGCAGTACAACAGGGTCGGGCACTGAAGCTTTCTTT
.	TRBV24-1	16	TRBJ2-1	many	CATSVSHPSSYNEQFF	TGTGCCACCAGTGTCTCTCACCCGAGCTCCTACAATGAGCAGTTCTTC
.	TRBV29-1	11	TRBJ1-6	few	CSVGGGSPLHF	TGCAGCGTTGGGGGGGGTTCACCCCTCCACTTT
.	TRBV28	17	TRBJ2-4	.	CASSLLGSSLAKNIQYF	TGTGCCAGCAGCCTTTTGGGTAGTAGTTTAGCCAAAAACATTCAGTACTTC
TRBD1	TRBV20-1	15	TRBJ1-6	many	CSALTGGSYNSPLHF	TGCAGTGCTTTGACAGGGGGCTCCTATAATTCACCCCTCCACTTT